This T cell receptor (beta chain) was obtained from a study of blood T cell repertoires in COVID-19. Study summary: Sample material is recorded as cDNA or gDNA derived from T cells, B-cell-depleted T cells, or PBMCs.

Original analysis: Estimation of nucleated cell counts was performed using reference gene primer amplification. Sequencing was performed with immunoSEQ multiplex PCR; in TCRdb, only in-frame clones are kept and a portion is missing. The DNA was the basis for D and trimming; V, J and clone size are from that table. The sample consists of 120,000 to 150,000 clones, 75% to 85% of them appearing once. V lost 2 bases to trimming and J lost 7 bases, with 12 bases between them. This CDR3 is built from 14 residues. Germline-derived CDR1 and CDR2 are LGHDT and YNNKEL (reference sequence). Sequenced sample: peripheral blood. The sequence came from a woman aged 45-60 years in a cohort sampled during active or convalescent COVID-19. This chain uses TRBV3-1 (or the pseudogene TRBV3-2) with TRBJ1-5; TRBD1 might be the D (5 bases). In DNA form, the CDR3 reads TGTGCCAGCAGCCAATCCCACAAGGGGCAGCCCCAGCATTTT. Its translation: CASSQSHKGQPQHF.